This T cell receptor beta chain was retrieved from a study of shared clonotypes between healthy human individuals. Points from the study as a whole: Enrolling few donors narrowed the genetic and exposure-history diversity that was represented.

There are 15 residues in the CDR3. Deletions cut 2 bases from V and 2 bases from J, with 12 bases between. CDR1 is MNHNS and CDR2 is SASEGT in the germline V gene. To note about this clone: Its specificity is unknown.

An assay was performed, and its level was deep. The data were produced by immunoSEQ multiplex PCR, yet TCRdb's version contains in-frame clones alone and is incomplete. In the table there are roughly 2.2 million clones, approximately 95% of which are singletons. The sample consisted of naive CD4+ T cells from PBMCs. Subset reported: CD45RA+ positively selected. The chain is built from TRBV6-1 and TRBJ1-2; no clear D gene. The receptor was derived from a man between 18 and 35 years old in good health. Some clones in this sample may be carry-over from other donors' samples. In nucleotides, the CDR3 is TGTGCCAGCAGTGAAACCCGGACGGTCAACTATGGCTACACCTTC. Translation gives CASSETRTVNYGYTF.